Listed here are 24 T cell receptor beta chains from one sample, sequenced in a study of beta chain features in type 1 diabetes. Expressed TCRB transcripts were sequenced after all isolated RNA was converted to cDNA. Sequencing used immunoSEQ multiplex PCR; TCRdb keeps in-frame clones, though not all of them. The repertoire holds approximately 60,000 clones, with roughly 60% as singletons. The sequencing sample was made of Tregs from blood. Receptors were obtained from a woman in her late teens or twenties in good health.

CDR3 in DNA: TGTGCCAGCAGCCCCCGCAGGGCCTATGGCTACACCTTC. It translates to CASSPRRAYGYTF. The chain couples TRBV7-2 to TRBJ1-2; D may be TRBD1 (5 bases). In germline, CDR1 is SGHTA, CDR2 FQGNSA. The CDR3 extends over 13 amino acids. V was shortened by 5 bases and J by 4 bases, with 11 bases between the two germline ends. Using reference TRBV7-2 and TRBJ1-2 for the parts outside the CDR3, the full variable domain is GAGVSQSPSNKVTEKGKDVELRCDPISGHTALYWYRQSLGQGLEFLIYFQGNSAPDKSGLPSDRFSAERTGGSVSTLTIQRTQQEDSAVYLCASSPRRAYGYTFGSGTRLTVV.

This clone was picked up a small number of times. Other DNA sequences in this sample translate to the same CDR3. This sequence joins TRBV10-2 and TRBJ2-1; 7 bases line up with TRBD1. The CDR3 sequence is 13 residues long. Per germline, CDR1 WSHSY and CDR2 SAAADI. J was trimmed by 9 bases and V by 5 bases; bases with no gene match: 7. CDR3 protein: CASSHQGVGEQFF. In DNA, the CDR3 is TGCGCCAGCAGTCATCAGGGGGTGGGTGAGCAGTTCTTC.

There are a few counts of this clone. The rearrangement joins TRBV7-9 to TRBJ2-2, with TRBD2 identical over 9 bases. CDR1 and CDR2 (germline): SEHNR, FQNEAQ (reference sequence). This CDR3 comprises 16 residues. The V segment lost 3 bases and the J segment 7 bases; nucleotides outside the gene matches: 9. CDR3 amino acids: CASSFSGSGIGGELFF. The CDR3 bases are TGTGCCAGCAGCTTTAGCGGGAGTGGAATAGGCGGGGAGCTGTTTTTT.

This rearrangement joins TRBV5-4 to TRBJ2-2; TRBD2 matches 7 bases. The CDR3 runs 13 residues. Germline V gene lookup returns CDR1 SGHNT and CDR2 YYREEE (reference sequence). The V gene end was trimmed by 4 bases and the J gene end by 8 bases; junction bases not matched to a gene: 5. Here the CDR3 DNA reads TGTGCCAGCAGCCCAGGACTAGTAGGGGAGCTGTTTTTT. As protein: CASSPGLVGELFF.

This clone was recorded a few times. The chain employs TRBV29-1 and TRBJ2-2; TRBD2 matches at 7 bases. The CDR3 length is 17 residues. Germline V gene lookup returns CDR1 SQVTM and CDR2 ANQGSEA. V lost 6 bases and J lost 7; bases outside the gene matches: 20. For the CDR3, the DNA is TGCAGCGTCGGGACGTGGGGAGCGGGACGTTCCGGCGGGGAGCTGTTTTTT. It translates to CSVGTWGAGRSGGELFF.

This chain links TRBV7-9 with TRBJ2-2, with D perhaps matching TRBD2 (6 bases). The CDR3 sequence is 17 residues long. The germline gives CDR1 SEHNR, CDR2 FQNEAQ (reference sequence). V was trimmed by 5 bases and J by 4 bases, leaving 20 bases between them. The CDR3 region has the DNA TGTGCCAGCAGCCCTGTTCCGGGGGATAGGGGCACCGGGGAGCTGTTTTTT. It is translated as CASSPVPGDRGTGELFF.

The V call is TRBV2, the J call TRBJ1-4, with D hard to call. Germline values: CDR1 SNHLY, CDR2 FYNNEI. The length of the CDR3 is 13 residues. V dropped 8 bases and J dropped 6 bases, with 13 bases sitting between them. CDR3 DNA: TGTGCCAGCGTGGAGGAGGGATATGAAAAACTGTTTTTT. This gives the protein CASVEEGYEKLFF.

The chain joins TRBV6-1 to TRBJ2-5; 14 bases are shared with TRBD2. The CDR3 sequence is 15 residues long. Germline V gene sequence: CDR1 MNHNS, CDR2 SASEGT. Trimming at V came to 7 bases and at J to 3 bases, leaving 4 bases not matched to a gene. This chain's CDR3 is CASKLTSGGEETQYF. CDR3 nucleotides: TGTGCCAGCAAACTGACTAGCGGGGGGGAAGAGACCCAGTACTTC.

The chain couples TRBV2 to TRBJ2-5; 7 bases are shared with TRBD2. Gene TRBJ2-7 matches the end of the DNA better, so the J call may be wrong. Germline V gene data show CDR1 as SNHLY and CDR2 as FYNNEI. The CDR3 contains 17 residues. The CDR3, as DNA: TGTGCCAGCAGATCGGCCTGGGGAGCTAGCGGACTTTACGAGCAGTACTTC. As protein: CASRSAWGASGLYEQYF.

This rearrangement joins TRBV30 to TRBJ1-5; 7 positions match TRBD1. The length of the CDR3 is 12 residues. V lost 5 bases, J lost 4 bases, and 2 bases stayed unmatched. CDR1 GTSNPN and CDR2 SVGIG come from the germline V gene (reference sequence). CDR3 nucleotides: TGTGCCTGGGGGACAGCGAATCAGCCCCAGCATTTT. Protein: CAWGTANQPQHF.

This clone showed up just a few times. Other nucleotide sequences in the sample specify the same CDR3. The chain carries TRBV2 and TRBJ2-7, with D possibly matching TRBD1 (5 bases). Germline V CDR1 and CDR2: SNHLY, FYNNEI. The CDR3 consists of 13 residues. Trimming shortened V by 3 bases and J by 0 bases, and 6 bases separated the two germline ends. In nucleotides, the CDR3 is TGTGCCAGCAGTGAGGGGCCCTCCTACGAGCAGTACTTC. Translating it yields CASSEGPSYEQYF.

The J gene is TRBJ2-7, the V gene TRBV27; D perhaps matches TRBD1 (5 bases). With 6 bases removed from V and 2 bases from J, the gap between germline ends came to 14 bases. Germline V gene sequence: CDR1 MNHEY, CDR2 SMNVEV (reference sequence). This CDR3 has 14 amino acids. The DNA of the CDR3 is TGTGCCAGCAGCCCGTTGACAGAACCCTACGAGCAGTACTTC. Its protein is CASSPLTEPYEQYF.

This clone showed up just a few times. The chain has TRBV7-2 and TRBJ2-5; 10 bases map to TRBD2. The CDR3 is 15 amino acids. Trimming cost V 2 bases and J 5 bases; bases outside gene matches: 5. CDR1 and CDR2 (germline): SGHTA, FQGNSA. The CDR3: CASSLQRGGRETQYF. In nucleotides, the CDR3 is TGTGCCAGCAGCTTACAGCGGGGGGGGCGGGAGACCCAGTACTTC.

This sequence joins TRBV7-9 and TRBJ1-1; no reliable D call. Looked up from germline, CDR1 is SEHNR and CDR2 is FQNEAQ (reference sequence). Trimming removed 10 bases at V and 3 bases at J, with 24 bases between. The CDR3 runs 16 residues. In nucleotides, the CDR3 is TGTGCCAACCAACCCATGGCAGCGATGGGTGACACTGAAGCTTTCTTT. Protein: CANQPMAAMGDTEAFF. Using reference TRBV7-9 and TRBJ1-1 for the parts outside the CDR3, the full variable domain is DTGVSQNPRHKITKRGQNVTFRCDPISEHNRLYWYRQTLGQGPEFLTYFQNEAQLEKSRLLSDRFSAERPKGSFSTLEIQRTEQGDSAMYLCANQPMAAMGDTEAFFGQGTRLTVV.

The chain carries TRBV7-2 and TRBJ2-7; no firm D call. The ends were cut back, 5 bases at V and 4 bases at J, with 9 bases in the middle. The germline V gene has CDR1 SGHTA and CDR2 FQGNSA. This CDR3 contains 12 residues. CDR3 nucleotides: TGTGCCAGCAGCCCCCAGAATTACGAGCAGTACTTC. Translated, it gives CASSPQNYEQYF.

The CDR3 is CASSEADRHRDFPNYGYTF. The CDR3 DNA reads TGTGCCAGCAGTGAAGCGGACCGGCACAGGGATTTCCCTAACTATGGCTACACCTTC. The rearrangement links TRBV6-1 to TRBJ1-2; TRBD1 is a possible D gene (6 bases). Germline V gene lookup returns CDR1 MNHNS and CDR2 SASEGT. Deletions cut 0 bases from V and 0 bases from J, with 20 bases between. There are 19 residues in the CDR3.

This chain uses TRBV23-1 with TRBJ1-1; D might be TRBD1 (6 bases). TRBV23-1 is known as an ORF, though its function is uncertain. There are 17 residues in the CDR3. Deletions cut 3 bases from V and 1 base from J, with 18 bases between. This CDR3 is CASSHTSDRWENTEAFF. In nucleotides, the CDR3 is TGCGCCAGCAGTCATACTTCAGACAGGTGGGAGAACACTGAAGCTTTCTTT.

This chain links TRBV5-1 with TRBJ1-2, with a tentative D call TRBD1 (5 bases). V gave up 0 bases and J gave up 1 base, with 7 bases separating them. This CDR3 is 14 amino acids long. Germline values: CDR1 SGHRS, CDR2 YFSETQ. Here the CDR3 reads CASSLAGINYGYTF. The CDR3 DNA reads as TGCGCCAGCAGCTTGGCAGGGATTAACTATGGCTACACCTTC.

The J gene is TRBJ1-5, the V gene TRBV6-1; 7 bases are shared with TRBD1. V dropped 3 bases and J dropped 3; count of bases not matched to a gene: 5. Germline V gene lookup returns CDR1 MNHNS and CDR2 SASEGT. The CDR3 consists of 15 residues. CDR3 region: CASSDTGAYNQPQHF. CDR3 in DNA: TGTGCCAGCAGTGATACAGGGGCCTACAATCAGCCCCAGCATTTT.

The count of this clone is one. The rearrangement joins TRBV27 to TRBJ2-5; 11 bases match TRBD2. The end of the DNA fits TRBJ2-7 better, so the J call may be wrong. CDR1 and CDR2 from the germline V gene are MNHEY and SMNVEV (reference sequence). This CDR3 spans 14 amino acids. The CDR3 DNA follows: TGTGCCAGCAGTTCAAGACTAGCGGGGTACGAGCAGTACTTC. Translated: CASSSRLAGYEQYF.

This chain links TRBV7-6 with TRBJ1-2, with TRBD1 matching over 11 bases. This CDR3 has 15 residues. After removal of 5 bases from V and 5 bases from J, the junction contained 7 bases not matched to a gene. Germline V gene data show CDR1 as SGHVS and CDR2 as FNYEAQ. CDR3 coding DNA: TGTGCCAGCAGCCCGGGACAGGGGGATGGATATGGCTACACCTTC. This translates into CASSPGQGDGYGYTF.

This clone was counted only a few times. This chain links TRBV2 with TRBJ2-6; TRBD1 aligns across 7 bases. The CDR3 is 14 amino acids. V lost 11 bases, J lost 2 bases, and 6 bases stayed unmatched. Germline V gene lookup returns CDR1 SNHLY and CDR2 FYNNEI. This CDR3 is CASLQGTGANVLTF. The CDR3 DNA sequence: TGTGCCTCTTTACAGGGGACTGGGGCCAACGTCCTGACTTTC.

Here the CDR3 reads CSVERDQEGYTF. As DNA, the CDR3 is TGCAGCGTTGAGCGGGATCAGGAAGGCTACACCTTC. The gene calls are TRBV29-1 and TRBJ1-2; no reliable D call. Trimming removed 3 bases at V and 8 bases at J, with 13 bases between. The CDR3 is made up of 12 amino acids. Germline V gene lookup returns CDR1 SQVTM and CDR2 ANQGSEA.

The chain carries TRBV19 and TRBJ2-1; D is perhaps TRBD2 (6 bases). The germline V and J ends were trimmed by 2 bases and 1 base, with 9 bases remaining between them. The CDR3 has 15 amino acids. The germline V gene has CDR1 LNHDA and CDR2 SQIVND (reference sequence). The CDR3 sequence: CASSIQGGSYNEQFF. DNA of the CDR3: TGTGCCAGTAGTATACAGGGAGGTTCCTACAATGAGCAGTTCTTC.